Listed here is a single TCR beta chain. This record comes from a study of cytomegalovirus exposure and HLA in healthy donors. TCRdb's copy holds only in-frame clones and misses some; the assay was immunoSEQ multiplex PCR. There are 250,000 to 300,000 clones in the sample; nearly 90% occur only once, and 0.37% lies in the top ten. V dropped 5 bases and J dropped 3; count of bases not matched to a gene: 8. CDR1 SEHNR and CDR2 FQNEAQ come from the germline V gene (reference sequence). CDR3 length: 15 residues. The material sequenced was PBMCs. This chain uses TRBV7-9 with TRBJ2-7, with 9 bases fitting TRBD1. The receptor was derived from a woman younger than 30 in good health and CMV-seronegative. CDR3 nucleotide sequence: TGTGCCAGCAGCCTACCGGGACAGGGTCTCTACGAGCAGTACTTC. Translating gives CASSLPGQGLYEQYF.